This T cell receptor beta chain was identified in a study of blood T cells in healthy people across ages. Each sample used at least 6 million PBMCs. PCR was performed a second time for about 7 to 12 cycles using a sample-barcoded 5' primer and a J-beta primer mix. One entry per CDR3 protein results from TCRdb running MiXCR on the 5' RACE reads. There are 750,000 to 950,000 distinct CDR3 sequences in the sample; 25% to 35% occur only once, and more than 8.5% lies in the top ten. This clonotype was recorded once. The same specimen was also included in a second study, on T cells of mothers and their children. From that paper: In related and unrelated pairs alike, thymic selection shapes TCR recombination output, with inherited differences minor. An overlap that was slightly higher, though non-significant, was seen in related mother-child pairs versus unrelated pairs. Researchers found no T cell clones that were persistent and microchimeric.

The source is a middle-aged woman in good health. The sequenced sample was blood.

Written as DNA, the CDR3 is TGCAGTGCAACTAGCGGGGGGGCCGATGTAACAGATACGCAGTATTTT. Protein sequence: CSATSGGADVTDTQYF. This chain connects TRBV20-1 to TRBJ2-3; 13 bases align to TRBD2. CDR3 length: 16 residues. Germline loops: CDR1 DFQATT, CDR2 SNEGSKA (reference sequence). The J segment lost 3 bases and the V segment lost 6 bases, leaving 9 bases of the junction unmatched.